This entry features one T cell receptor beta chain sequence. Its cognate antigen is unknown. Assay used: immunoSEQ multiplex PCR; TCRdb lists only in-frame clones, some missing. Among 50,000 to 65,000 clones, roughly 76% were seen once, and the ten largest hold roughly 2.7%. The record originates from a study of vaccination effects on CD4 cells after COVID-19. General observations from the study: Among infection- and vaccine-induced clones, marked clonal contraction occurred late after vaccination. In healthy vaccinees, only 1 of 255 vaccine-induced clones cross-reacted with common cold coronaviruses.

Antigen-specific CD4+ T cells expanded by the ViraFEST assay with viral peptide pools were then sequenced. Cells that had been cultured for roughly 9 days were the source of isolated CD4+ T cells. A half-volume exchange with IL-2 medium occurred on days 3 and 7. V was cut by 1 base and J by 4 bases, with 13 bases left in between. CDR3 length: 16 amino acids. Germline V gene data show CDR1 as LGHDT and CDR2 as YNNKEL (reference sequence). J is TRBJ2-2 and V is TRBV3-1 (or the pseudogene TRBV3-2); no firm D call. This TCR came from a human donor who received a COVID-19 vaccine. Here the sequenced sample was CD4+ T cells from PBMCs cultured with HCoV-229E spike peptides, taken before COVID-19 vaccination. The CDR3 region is CASSQVLRLTTGELFF. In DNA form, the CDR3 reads TGTGCCAGCAGCCAAGTTCTGCGGCTAACCACCGGGGAGCTGTTTTTT.